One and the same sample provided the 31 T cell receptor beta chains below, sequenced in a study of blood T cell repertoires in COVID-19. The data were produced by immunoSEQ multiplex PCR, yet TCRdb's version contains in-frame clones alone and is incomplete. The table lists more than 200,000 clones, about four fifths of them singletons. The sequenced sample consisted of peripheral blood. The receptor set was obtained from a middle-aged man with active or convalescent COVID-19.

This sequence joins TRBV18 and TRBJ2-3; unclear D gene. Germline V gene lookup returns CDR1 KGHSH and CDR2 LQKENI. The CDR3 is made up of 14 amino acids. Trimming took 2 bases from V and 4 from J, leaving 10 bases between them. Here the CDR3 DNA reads TGTGCCAGCTCACCAGGAGCAGCCTCAGATACGCAGTATTTT. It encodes CASSPGAASDTQYF.

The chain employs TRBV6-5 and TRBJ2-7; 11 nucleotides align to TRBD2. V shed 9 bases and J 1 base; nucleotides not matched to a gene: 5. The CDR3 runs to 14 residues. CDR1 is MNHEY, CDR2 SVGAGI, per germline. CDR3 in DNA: TGTGCCAGACCCTCTAGCGGGAGGTCCTACGAGCAGTACTTC. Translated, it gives CARPSSGRSYEQYF.

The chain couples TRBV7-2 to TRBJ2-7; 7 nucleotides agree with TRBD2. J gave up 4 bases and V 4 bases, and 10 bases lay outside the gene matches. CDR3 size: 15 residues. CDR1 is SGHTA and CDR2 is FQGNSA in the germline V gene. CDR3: CASSYTRASGYEQYF. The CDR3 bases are TGTGCCAGCAGCTATACTCGGGCTAGCGGATACGAGCAGTACTTC.

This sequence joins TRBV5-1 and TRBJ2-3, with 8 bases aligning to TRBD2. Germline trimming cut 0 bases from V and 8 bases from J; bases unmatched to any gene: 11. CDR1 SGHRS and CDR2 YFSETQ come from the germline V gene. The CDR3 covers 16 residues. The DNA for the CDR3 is TGCGCCAGCAGCTTGGTACTAGCGGATTCTTCAGGTACGCAGTATTTT. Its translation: CASSLVLADSSGTQYF.

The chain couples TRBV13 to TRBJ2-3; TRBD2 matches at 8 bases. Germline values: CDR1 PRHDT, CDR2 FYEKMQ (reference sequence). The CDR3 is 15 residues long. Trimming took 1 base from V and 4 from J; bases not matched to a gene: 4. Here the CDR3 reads CASSLAGGPADTQYF. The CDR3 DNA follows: TGTGCCAGCAGCTTAGCGGGAGGGCCAGCAGATACGCAGTATTTT. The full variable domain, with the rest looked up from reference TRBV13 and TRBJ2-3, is AAGVIQSPRHLIKEKRETATLKCYPIPRHDTVYWYQQGPGQDPQFLISFYEKMQSDKGSIPDRFSAQQFSDYHSELNMSSLELGDSALYFCASSLAGGPADTQYFGPGTRLTVL.

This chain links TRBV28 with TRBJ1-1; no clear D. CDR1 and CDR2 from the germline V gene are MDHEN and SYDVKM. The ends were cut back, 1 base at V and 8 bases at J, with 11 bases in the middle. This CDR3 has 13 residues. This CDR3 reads CASSLLTEFEAFF. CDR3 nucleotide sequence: TGTGCCAGCAGTTTATTGACGGAGTTCGAAGCTTTCTTT.

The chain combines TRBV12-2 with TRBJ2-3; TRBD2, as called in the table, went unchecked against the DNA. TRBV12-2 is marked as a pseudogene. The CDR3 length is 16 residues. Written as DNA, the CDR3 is TGTGCAAGTCGCACGCCCTCGGATGGGGGGGCAGATACGCAGTATTTT. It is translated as CASRTPSDGGADTQYF.

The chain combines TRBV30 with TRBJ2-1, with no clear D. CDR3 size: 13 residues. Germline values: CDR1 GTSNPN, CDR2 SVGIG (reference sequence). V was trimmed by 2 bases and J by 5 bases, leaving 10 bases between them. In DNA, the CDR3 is TGTGCCTGGAGTATTGGCGGAGACAATGAGCAGTTCTTC. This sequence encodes CAWSIGGDNEQFF.

The CDR3 sequence: CASSGLAVGEQFF. CDR3 bases: TGCGCCAGCAGCGGACTAGCGGTGGGTGAGCAGTTCTTC. The gene calls are TRBV5-1 and TRBJ2-1; 10 bases fit TRBD2. CDR1 is SGHRS, CDR2 YFSETQ, per germline. CDR3 length equals 13 residues. V lost 4 bases and J lost 9; bases outside the gene matches: 4.

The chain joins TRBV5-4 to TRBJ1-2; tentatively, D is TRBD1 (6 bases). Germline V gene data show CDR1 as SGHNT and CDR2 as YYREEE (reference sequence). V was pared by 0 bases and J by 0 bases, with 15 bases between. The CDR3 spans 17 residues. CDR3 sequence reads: CASSLAGQGRANYGYTF. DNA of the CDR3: TGTGCCAGCAGCTTGGCGGGGCAGGGGCGAGCTAACTATGGCTACACCTTC.

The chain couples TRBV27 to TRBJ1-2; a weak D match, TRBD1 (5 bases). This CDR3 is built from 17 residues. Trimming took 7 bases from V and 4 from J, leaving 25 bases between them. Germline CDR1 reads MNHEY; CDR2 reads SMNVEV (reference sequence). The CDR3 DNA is TGTGCCAGCACGCCGGCGACAGATCCTACGGGCCTCTATGGCTACACCTTC. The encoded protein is CASTPATDPTGLYGYTF.

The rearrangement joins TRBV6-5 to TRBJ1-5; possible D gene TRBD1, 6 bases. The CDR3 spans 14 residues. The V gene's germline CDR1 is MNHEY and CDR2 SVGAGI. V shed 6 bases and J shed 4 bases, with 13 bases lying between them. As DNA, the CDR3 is TGTGCCAGCAGGGTTCAGGGGCCAAATCAGCCCCAGCATTTT. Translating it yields CASRVQGPNQPQHF.

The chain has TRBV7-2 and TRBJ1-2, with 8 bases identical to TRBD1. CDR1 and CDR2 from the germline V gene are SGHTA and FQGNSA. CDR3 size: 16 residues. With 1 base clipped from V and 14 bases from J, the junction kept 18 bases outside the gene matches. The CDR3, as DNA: TGTGCCAGCAGCTTAGGGGGGATCAGGGACAGGCCTTACTTAACCTTC. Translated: CASSLGGIRDRPYLTF.

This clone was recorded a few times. The CDR3 region has the DNA TGTGCCACAGCTCAGGGGGATTCACCCCTCCACTTT. It codes for CATAQGDSPLHF. The chain has TRBV10-3 and TRBJ1-6; 7 bases match TRBD1. Germline CDR1 reads ENHRY; CDR2 reads SYGVKD. The CDR3 contains 12 residues. The junction had 5 bases not matched to a gene; V was cut back by 10 bases and J by 8 bases.

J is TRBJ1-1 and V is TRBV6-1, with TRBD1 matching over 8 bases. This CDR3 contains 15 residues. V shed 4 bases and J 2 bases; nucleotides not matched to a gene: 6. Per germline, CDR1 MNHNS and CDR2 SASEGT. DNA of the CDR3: TGTGCCAGCAGTGCAGCCGGGACAGGTAACACTGAAGCTTTCTTT. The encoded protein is CASSAAGTGNTEAFF.

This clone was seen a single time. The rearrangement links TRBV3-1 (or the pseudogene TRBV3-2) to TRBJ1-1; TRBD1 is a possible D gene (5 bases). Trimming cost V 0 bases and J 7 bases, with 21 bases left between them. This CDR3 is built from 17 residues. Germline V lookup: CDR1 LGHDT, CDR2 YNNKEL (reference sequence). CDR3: CASSQDSPGAAWGEAFF. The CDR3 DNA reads TGTGCCAGCAGCCAAGATTCACCTGGGGCCGCATGGGGTGAAGCTTTCTTT.

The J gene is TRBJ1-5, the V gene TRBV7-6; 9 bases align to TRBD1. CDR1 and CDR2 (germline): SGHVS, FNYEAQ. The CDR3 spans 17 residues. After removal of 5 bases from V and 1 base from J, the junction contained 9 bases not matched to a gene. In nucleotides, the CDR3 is TGTGCCAGCAGCCTCGGACAGGGGCGCTTAAGCAATCAGCCCCAGCATTTT. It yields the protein CASSLGQGRLSNQPQHF.

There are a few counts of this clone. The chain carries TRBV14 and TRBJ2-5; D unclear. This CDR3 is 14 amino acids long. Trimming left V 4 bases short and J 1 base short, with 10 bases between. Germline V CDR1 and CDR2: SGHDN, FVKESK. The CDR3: CASSRDNTQETQYF. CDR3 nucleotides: TGTGCCAGCAGCCGTGACAATACCCAAGAGACCCAGTACTTC.

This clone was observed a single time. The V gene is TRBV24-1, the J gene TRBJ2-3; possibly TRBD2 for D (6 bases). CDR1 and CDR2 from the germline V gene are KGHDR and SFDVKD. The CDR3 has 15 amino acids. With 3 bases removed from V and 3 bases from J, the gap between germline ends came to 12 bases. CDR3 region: CATSDPRTTTDTQYF. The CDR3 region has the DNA TGTGCCACCAGTGATCCGCGGACTACTACAGATACGCAGTATTTT.

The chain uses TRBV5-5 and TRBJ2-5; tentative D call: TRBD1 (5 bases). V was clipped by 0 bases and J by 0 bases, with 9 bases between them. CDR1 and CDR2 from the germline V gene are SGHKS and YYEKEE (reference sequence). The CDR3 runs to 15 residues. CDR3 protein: CASSLVLGDQETQYF. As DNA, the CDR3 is TGTGCCAGCAGCTTGGTCTTAGGGGACCAAGAGACCCAGTACTTC. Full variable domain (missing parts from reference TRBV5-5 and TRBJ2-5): DAGVTQSPTHLIKTRGQQVTLRCSPISGHKSVSWYQQVLGQGPQFIFQYYEKEERGRGNFPDRFSARQFPNYSSELNVNALLLGDSALYLCASSLVLGDQETQYFGPGTRLLVL.

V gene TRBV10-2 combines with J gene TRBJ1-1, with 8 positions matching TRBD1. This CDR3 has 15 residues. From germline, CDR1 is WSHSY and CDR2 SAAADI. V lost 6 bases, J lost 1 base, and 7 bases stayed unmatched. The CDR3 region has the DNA TGCGCCAGCAGGGGGCAGGGGGCGGGGAACACTGAAGCTTTCTTT. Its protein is CASRGQGAGNTEAFF.

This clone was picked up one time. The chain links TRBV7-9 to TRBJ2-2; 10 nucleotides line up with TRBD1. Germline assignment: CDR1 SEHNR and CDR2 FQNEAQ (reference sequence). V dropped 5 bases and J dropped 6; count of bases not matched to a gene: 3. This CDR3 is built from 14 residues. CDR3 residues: CASSLGQGSGELFF. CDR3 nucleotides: TGTGCCAGCAGCCTGGGACAGGGGTCCGGGGAGCTGTTTTTT. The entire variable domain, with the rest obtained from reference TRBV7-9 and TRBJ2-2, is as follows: DTGVSQNPRHKITKRGQNVTFRCDPISEHNRLYWYRQTLGQGPEFLTYFQNEAQLEKSRLLSDRFSAERPKGSFSTLEIQRTEQGDSAMYLCASSLGQGSGELFFGEGSRLTVL.

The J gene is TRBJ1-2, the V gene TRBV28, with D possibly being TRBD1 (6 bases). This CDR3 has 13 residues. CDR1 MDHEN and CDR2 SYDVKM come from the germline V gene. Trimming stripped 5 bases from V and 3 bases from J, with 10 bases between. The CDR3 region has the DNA TGTGCCAGCAGTATAAGGACAGACTATGGCTACACCTTC. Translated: CASSIRTDYGYTF.

The CDR3 sequence is CASSRMGRETQYF. DNA for the CDR3: TGTGCCAGCAGTCGAATGGGGAGGGAGACCCAGTACTTC. The chain carries TRBV12-3 or TRBV12-4 and TRBJ2-5, with D possibly being TRBD2 (6 bases). This CDR3 region has 13 residues. V dropped 5 bases and J dropped 5 bases, with 12 bases sitting between them.

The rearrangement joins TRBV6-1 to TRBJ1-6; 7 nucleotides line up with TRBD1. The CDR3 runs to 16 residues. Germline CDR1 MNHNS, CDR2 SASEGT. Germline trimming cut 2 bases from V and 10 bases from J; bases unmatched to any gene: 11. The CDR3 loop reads CASSELIWGRGSPLHF. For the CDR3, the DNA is TGTGCCAGCAGTGAACTTATTTGGGGCAGGGGGTCACCCCTCCACTTT.

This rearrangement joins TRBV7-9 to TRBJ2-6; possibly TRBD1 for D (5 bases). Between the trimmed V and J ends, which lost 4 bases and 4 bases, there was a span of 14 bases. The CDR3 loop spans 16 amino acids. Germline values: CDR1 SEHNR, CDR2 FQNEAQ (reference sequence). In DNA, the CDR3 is TGTGCCAGCAGCTCCCCCAGGGTAGCAGGGGCCAACGTCCTGACTTTC. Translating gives CASSSPRVAGANVLTF.

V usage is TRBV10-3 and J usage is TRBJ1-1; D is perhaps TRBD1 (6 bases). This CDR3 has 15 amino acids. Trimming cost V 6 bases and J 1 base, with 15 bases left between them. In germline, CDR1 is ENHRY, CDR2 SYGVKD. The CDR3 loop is CAIREAGHQNTEAFF. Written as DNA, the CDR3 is TGTGCCATCAGAGAAGCGGGACACCAGAACACTGAAGCTTTCTTT.

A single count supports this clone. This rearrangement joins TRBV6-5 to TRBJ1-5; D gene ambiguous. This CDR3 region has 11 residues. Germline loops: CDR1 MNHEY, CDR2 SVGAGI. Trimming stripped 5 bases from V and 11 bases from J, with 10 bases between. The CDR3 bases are TGTGCCAGCAGTACATTGGGAGCCCAGCATTTT. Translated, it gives CASSTLGAQHF.

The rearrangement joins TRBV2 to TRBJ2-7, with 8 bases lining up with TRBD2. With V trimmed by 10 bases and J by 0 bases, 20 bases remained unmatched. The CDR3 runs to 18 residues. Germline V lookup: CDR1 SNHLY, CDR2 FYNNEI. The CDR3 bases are TGTGCCACCCAAAGGGAGCCGGGACTAGGATTATACTCCTACGAGCAGTACTTC. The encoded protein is CATQREPGLGLYSYEQYF.

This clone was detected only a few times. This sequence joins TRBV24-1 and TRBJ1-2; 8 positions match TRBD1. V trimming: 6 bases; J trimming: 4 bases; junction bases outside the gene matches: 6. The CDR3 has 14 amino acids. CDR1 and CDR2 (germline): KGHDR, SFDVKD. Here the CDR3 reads CATSSYDRGYGYTF. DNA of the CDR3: TGTGCCACCAGTTCCTATGACAGGGGCTATGGCTACACCTTC.

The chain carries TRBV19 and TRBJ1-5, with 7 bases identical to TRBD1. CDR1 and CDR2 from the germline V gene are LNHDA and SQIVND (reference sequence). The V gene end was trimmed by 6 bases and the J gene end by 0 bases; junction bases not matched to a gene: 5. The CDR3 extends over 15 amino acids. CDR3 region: CASRYRGNSNQPQHF. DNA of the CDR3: TGTGCCAGTAGGTACAGGGGAAATAGCAATCAGCCCCAGCATTTT.